The source of this T cell receptor beta chain is a study of CD8 T cells in ankylosing spondylitis. General study points: The study looked at matched synovial fluid samples from ankylosing spondylitis patients. Disease-linked clones were reported to be significantly enriched there.

Germline lookup yields CDR1 SGHRS and CDR2 YFSETQ. Germline trimming cut 4 bases from V and 5 bases from J; bases unmatched to any gene: 6. This CDR3 is built from 14 residues. TCRdb processed the 5' RACE reads anew with MiXCR; each CDR3 protein has one entry. The data show 200,000 or so distinct CDR3 sequences, roughly 25% seen once. The sample holds many counts of this clonotype. Its antigen is unknown. The sample comprised blood, either unsorted or a sorted T cell fraction (not recorded which). The V call is TRBV5-1, the J call TRBJ1-5; 7 positions agree with TRBD1. This receptor was taken from a male donor with ankylosing spondylitis or in good health (not recorded which). In DNA, the CDR3 is TGCGCCAGCAGCCCCGGGACAGCCGATCAGCCCCAGCATTTT. Translation: CASSPGTADQPQHF.